This T cell receptor beta chain was sequenced during a study of blood T cells in healthy people across ages. Isolation recovered at least 6.5 million PBMCs from every sample. The V gene's germline CDR1 is MNHEY and CDR2 SMNVEV (reference sequence). This CDR3 region has 15 residues. The V and J ends lost 6 bases and 2 bases respectively, with 14 bases between them. The study, taken as a whole, reports: Correlation between TCR beta diversity and naive T cell percentage was strong. Per million T cells, TCR beta diversity dropped about linearly as age rose.

The authors ran a second PCR of roughly 6 to 12 cycles using a sample-barcoded 5' primer and a J-beta primer mix. Every sample gave at least 2.5 million paired-end reads containing CDR3. TCRdb ran MiXCR on the 5' RACE reads and lists one entry per CDR3 protein. The table has 800,000 to 900,000 distinct CDR3 sequences, roughly 60% seen once. About this clonotype itself: Antigen: not known.

Sequencing used blood. The clonotype originates from a man aged 30 to 45 in good health. This chain connects TRBV27 to TRBJ1-5; D perhaps matches TRBD1 (5 bases). Here the CDR3 reads CASRGASSGNQPQHF. For the CDR3, the DNA is TGTGCCAGCAGAGGGGCAAGTTCGGGCAATCAGCCCCAGCATTTT.